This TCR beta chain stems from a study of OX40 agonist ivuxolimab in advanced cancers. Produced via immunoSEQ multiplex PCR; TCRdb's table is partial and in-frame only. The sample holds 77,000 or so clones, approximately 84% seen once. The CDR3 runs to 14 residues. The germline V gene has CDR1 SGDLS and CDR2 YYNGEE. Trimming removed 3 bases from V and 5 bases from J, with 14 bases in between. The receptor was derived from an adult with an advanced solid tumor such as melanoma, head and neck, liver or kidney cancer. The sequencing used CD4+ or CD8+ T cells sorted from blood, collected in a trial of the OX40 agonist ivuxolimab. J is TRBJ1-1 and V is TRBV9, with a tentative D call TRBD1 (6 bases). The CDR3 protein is CASSASGVETEAFF. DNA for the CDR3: TGTGCCAGCAGCGCTTCAGGGGTTGAGACTGAAGCTTTCTTT.